This passage covers 5 T cell receptor beta chains from one sample sequenced in a study of Graves' ophthalmopathy and Graves' hyperthyroidism. Researchers took RNA transcripts and amplified TCR beta CDR3 regions from them. The library came from an HTBI-primed first-round RT-PCR and a second-round multiplex PCR. Via MiXCR, TCRdb re-called the multiplex PCR reads, giving one row per CDR3 protein. Of about 740,000 distinct CDR3 sequences in the sample, approximately 40% were seen once. Sequences were obtained from peripheral blood. These receptors were obtained from an adult man with Graves' ophthalmopathy.

This clonotype was picked up a small number of times. CDR3 DNA sequence: TGTGCCAGTAGTATGGACAGGGGGGGATCGGACAATCAGCCCCAGCATTTT. Protein product: CASSMDRGGSDNQPQHF. The V and J genes are TRBV19 and TRBJ1-5; 10 bases are shared with TRBD1. V lost 3 bases and J lost 3; bases outside the gene matches: 8. Germline CDR1 and CDR2: LNHDA and SQIVND (reference sequence). The length of the CDR3 is 17 residues. The whole variable domain, remainder taken from reference TRBV19 and TRBJ1-5, is DGGITQSPKYLFRKEGQNVTLSCEQNLNHDAMYWYRQDPGQGLRLIYYSQIVNDFQKGDIAEGYSVSREKKESFPLTVTSAQKNPTAFYLCASSMDRGGSDNQPQHFGDGTRLSIL.

Points on this clonotype: At one end the junction does not follow the germline gene, possibly because of a read error. The V gene is TRBV5-1, the J gene TRBJ1-1; D ambiguous. The CDR3 length is 15 residues. Germline CDR1 SGHRS, CDR2 YFSETQ. The CDR3 DNA sequence: TGCGCCGGCAGCTTGGAGCCCTCAAGGGACACTGAAGCTTTCTTT. Translating it yields CAGSLEPSRDTEAFF.

CDR3 sequence: CASSLDPGGSHGQYF. The DNA for the CDR3 is TGTGCCAGCAGCTTAGATCCAGGGGGGAGCCACGGGCAGTACTTC. The chain couples TRBV11-2 to TRBJ2-7; possibly TRBD1 for D (7 bases). Germline CDR1 is SGHAT and CDR2 is FQNNGV. The CDR3 sequence is 15 residues long. Trimming took 0 bases from V and 9 from J, leaving 18 bases between them.

The J gene is TRBJ2-7, the V gene TRBV6-6; 7 bases fit TRBD1. V lost 5 bases, J lost 4 bases, and 2 bases stayed unmatched. The CDR3 runs 12 residues. Germline-derived CDR1 and CDR2 are MNHNY and SVGAGI (reference sequence). CDR3: CASSMTGYEQYF. CDR3 nucleotides: TGTGCCAGCAGTATGACAGGGTACGAGCAGTACTTC.

This clonotype was counted ten times or more. The chain carries TRBV6-5 and TRBJ1-1, with D perhaps matching TRBD1 (6 bases). The length of the CDR3 is 16 residues. Per the germline V gene, CDR1 is MNHEY and CDR2 is SVGAGI. V lost 5 bases and J lost 1, with 17 bases in between. The CDR3: CASSEDVGHPNTEAFF. In DNA, the CDR3 is TGTGCCAGCAGTGAGGATGTGGGACACCCGAACACTGAAGCTTTCTTT.